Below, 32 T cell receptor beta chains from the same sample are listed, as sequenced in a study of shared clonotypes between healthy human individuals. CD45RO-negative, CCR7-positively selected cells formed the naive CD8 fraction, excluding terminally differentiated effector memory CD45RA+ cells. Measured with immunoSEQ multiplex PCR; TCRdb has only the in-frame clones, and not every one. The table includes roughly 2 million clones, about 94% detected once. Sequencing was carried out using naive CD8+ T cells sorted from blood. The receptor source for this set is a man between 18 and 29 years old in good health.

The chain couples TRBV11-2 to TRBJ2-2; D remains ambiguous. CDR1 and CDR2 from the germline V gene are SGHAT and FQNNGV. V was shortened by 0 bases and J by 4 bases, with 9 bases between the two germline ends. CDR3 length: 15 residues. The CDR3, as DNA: TGTGCCAGCAGCTTAGAGTTCTTTTCCACCGGGGAGCTGTTTTTT. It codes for CASSLEFFSTGELFF.

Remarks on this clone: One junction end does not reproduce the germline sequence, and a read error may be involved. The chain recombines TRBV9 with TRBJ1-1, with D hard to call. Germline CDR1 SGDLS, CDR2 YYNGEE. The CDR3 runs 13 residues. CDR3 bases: TGTGCCAGCAGCTCTGGGCAGAACCCTGAAGCTTTCTTT. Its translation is CASSSGQNPEAFF.

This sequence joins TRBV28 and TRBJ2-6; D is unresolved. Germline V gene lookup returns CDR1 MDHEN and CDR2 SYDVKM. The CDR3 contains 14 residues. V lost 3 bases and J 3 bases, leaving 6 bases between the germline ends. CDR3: CASSLGRGANVLTF. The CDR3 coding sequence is TGTGCCAGCAGTTTGGGCCGTGGGGCCAACGTCCTGACTTTC.

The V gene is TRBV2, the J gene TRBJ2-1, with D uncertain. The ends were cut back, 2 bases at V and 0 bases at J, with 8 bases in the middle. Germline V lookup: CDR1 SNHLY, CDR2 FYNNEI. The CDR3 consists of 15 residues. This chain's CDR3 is CASSELDPSYNEQFF. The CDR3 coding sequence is TGTGCCAGCAGTGAATTGGACCCCTCCTACAATGAGCAGTTCTTC.

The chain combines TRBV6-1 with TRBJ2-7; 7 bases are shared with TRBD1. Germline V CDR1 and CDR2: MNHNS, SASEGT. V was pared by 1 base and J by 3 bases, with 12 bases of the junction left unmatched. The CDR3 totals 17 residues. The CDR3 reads CASSEGYWTGDNYEQYF. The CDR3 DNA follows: TGTGCCAGCAGTGAAGGGTATTGGACAGGAGACAACTACGAGCAGTACTTC.

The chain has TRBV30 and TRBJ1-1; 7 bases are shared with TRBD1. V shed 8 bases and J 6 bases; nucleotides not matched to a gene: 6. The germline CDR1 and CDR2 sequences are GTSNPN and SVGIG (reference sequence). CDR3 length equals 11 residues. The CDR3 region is CASDRVPEAFF. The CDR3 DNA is TGTGCCAGCGACAGGGTCCCTGAAGCTTTCTTT. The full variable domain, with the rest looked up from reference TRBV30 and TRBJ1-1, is SQTIHQWPATLVQPVGSPLSLECTVEGTSNPNLYWYRQAAGRGLQLLFYSVGIGQISSEVPQNLSASRPQDRQFILSSKKLLLSDSGFYLCASDRVPEAFFGQGTRLTVV.

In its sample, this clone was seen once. This CDR3 is CASSERTGGQETQYF. DNA of the CDR3: TGTGCCAGCAGCGAGCGGACAGGCGGACAAGAGACCCAGTACTTC. The chain employs TRBV13 and TRBJ2-5, with 7 bases identical to TRBD1. V lost 5 bases and J lost 2; bases outside the gene matches: 8. CDR1 and CDR2 from the germline V gene are PRHDT and FYEKMQ (reference sequence). This CDR3 is built from 15 residues.

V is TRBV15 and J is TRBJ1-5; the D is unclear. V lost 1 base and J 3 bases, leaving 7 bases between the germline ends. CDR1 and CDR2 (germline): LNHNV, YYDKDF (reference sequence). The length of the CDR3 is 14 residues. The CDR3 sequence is CATSRGGSNQPQHF. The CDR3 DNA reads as TGTGCCACCAGCAGAGGAGGGTCCAATCAGCCCCAGCATTTT.

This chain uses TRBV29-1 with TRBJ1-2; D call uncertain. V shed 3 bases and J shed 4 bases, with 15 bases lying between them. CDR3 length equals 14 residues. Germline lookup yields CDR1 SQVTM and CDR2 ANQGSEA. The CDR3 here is CSVEDGIISYGYTF. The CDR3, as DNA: TGCAGCGTTGAGGATGGGATAATTAGCTATGGCTACACCTTC.

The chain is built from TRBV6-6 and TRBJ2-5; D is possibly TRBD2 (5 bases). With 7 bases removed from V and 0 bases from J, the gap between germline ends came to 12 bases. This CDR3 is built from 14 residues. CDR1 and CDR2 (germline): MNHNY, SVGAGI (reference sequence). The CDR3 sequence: CASIRERNQETQYF. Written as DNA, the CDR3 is TGTGCCAGCATCCGAGAGCGGAACCAAGAGACCCAGTACTTC.

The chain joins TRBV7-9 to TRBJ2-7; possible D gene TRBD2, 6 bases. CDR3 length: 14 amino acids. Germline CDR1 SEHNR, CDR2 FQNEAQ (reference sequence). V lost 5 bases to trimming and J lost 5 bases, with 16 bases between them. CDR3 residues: CASSPSGGAHEQYF. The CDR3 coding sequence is TGTGCCAGCAGCCCGAGCGGAGGGGCCCACGAGCAGTACTTC.

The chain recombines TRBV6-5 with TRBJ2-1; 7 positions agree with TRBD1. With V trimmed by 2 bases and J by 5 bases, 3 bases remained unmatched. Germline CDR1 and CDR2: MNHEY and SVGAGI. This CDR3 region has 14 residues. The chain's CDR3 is CASSYTGEDNEQFF. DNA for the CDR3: TGTGCCAGCAGTTACACAGGGGAAGACAATGAGCAGTTCTTC.

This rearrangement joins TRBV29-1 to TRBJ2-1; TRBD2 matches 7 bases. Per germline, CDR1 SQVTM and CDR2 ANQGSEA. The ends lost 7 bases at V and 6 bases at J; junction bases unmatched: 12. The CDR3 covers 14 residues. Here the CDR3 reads CSAEALAVLNEQFF. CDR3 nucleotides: TGCAGCGCCGAGGCCCTAGCGGTACTCAATGAGCAGTTCTTC.

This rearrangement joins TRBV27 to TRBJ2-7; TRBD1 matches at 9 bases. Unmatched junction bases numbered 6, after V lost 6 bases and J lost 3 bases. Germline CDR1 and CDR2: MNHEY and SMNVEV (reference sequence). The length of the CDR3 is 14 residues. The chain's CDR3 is CASSDTGGGYEQYF. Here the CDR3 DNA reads TGTGCCAGCAGCGATACAGGGGGCGGCTACGAGCAGTACTTC.

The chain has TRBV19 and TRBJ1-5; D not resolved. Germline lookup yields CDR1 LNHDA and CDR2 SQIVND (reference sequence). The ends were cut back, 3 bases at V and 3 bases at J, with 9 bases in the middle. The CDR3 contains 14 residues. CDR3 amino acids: CASSIPGNNQPQHF. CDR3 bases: TGTGCCAGTAGTATCCCGGGAAACAATCAGCCCCAGCATTTT.

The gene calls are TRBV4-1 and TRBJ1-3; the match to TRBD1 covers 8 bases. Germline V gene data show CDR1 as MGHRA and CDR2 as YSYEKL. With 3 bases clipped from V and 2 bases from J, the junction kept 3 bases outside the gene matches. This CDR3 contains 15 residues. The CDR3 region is CASSQVDRAGNTIYF. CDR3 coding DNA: TGCGCCAGCAGCCAGGTGGACAGGGCTGGAAACACCATATATTTT.

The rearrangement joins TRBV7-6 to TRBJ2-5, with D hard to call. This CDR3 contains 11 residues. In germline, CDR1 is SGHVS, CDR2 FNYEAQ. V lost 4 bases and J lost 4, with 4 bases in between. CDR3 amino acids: CASSSLETQYF. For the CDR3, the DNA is TGTGCCAGCAGCTCGCTAGAGACCCAGTACTTC.

Here the CDR3 reads CASSIGTGSSYEQYF. The CDR3 bases are TGCGCCAGCAGCATCGGGACAGGTAGCTCCTACGAGCAGTACTTC. The chain couples TRBV5-1 to TRBJ2-7; 8 nucleotides line up with TRBD1. The CDR3 has 15 amino acids. CDR1 is SGHRS, CDR2 YFSETQ, per germline. V lost 4 bases and J lost 0; bases outside the gene matches: 6.

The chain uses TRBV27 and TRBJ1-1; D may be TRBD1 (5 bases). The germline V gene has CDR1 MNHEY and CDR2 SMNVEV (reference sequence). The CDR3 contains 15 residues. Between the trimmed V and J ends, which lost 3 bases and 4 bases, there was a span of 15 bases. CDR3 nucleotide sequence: TGTGCCAGCAGTTTTTTTGGAGACAGTCGCACTGAAGCTTTCTTT. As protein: CASSFFGDSRTEAFF.

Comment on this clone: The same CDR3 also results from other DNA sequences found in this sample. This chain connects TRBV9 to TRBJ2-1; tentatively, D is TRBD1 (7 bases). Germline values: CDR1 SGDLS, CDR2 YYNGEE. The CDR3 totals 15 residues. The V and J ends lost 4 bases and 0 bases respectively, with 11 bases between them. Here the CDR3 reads CASSPGGGSYNEQFF. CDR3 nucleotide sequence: TGTGCCAGCAGCCCAGGGGGAGGCTCCTACAATGAGCAGTTCTTC.

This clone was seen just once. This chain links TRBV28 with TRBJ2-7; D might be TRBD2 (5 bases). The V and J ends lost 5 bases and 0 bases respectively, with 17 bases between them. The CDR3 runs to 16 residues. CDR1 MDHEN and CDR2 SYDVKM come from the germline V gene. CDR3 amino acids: CASSGTGVQSSYEQYF. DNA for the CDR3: TGTGCCAGCAGTGGAACCGGGGTCCAGAGCTCCTACGAGCAGTACTTC. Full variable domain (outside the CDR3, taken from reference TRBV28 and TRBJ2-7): DVKVTQSSRYLVKRTGEKVFLECVQDMDHENMFWYRQDPGLGLRLIYFSYDVKMKEKGDIPEGYSVSREKKERFSLILESASTNQTSMYLCASSGTGVQSSYEQYFGPGTRLTVT.

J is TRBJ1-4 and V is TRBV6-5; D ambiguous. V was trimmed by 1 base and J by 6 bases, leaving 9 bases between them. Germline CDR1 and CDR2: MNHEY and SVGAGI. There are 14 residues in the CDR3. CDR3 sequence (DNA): TGTGCCAGCAGTTACTTGGGGTTAGATGAAAAACTGTTTTTT. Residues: CASSYLGLDEKLFF.

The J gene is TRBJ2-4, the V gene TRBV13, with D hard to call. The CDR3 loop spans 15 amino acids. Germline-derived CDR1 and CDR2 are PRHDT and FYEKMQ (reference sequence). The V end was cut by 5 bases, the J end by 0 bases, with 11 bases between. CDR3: CASSPLSLAKNIQYF. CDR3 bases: TGTGCCAGCAGCCCTCTAAGCTTAGCCAAAAACATTCAGTACTTC.

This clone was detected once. For the CDR3, the DNA is TGTGCCATCAGTGAGACGTTAGCGGGAGGGAACACAGATACGCAGTATTTT. It codes for CAISETLAGGNTDTQYF. V gene TRBV10-3 combines with J gene TRBJ2-3; the match to TRBD2 covers 11 bases. Germline-derived CDR1 and CDR2 are ENHRY and SYGVKD. The J segment lost 2 bases and the V segment lost 2 bases, leaving 6 bases of the junction unmatched. This CDR3 comprises 17 residues.

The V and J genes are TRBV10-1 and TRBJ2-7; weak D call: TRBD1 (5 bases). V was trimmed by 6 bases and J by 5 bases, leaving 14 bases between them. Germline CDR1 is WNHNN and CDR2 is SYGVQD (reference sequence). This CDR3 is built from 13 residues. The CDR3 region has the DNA TGCGCCAGCAGCGCTCAGGGCGTGAACGAGCAGTACTTC. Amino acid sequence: CASSAQGVNEQYF.

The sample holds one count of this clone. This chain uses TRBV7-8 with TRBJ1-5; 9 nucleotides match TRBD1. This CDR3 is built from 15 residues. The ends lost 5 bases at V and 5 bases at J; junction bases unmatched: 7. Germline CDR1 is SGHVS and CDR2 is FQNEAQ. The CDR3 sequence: CASSQTGGGYQPQHF. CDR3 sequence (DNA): TGTGCCAGCAGCCAGACAGGGGGGGGCTATCAGCCCCAGCATTTT.

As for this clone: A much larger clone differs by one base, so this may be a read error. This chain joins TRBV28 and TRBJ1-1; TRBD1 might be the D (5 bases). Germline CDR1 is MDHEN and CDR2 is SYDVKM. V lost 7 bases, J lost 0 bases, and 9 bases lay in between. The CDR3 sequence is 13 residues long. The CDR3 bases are TGTGCCAGCAACGTAGGGGTGAACACTGAAGCTTTCTTT. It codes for CASNVGVNTEAFF.

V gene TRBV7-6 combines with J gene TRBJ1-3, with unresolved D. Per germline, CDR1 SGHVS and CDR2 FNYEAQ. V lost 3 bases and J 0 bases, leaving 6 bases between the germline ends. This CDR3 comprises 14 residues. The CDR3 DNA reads TGTGCCAGCAGCTTCGGGAGCTCTGGAAACACCATATATTTT. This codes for CASSFGSSGNTIYF.

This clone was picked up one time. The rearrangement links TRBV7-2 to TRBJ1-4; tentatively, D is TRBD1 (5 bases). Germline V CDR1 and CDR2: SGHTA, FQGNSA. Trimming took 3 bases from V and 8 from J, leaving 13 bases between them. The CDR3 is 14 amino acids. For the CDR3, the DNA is TGTGCCAGCAGCTTTGGGGGTTTAGGAGAAAAACTGTTTTTT. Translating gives CASSFGGLGEKLFF.

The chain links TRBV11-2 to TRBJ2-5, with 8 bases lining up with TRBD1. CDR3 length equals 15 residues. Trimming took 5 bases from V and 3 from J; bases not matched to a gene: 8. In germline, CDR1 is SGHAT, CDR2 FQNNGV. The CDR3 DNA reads TGTGCCAGCAGCCCCAACCCGGACAGGGAAGAGACCCAGTACTTC. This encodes CASSPNPDREETQYF. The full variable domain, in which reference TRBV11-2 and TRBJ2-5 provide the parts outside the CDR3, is EAGVAQSPRYKIIEKRQSVAFWCNPISGHATLYWYQQILGQGPKLLIQFQNNGVVDDSQLPKDRFSAERLKGVDSTLKIQPAKLEDSAVYLCASSPNPDREETQYFGPGTRLLVL.

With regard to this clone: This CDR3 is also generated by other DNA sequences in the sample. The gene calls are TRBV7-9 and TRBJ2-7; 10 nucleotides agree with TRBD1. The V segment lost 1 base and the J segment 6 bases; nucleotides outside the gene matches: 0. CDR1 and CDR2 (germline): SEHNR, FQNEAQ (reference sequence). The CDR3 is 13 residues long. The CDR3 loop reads CASSLGTGGEQYF. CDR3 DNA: TGTGCCAGCAGCTTAGGGACAGGGGGCGAGCAGTACTTC.

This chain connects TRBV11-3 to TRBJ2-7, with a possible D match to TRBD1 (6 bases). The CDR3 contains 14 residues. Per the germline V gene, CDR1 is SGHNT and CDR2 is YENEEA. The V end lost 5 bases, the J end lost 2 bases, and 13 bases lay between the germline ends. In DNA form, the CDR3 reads TGTGCCAGCAGCCCTCGCGAGGGGGCCTACGAGCAGTACTTC. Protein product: CASSPREGAYEQYF.